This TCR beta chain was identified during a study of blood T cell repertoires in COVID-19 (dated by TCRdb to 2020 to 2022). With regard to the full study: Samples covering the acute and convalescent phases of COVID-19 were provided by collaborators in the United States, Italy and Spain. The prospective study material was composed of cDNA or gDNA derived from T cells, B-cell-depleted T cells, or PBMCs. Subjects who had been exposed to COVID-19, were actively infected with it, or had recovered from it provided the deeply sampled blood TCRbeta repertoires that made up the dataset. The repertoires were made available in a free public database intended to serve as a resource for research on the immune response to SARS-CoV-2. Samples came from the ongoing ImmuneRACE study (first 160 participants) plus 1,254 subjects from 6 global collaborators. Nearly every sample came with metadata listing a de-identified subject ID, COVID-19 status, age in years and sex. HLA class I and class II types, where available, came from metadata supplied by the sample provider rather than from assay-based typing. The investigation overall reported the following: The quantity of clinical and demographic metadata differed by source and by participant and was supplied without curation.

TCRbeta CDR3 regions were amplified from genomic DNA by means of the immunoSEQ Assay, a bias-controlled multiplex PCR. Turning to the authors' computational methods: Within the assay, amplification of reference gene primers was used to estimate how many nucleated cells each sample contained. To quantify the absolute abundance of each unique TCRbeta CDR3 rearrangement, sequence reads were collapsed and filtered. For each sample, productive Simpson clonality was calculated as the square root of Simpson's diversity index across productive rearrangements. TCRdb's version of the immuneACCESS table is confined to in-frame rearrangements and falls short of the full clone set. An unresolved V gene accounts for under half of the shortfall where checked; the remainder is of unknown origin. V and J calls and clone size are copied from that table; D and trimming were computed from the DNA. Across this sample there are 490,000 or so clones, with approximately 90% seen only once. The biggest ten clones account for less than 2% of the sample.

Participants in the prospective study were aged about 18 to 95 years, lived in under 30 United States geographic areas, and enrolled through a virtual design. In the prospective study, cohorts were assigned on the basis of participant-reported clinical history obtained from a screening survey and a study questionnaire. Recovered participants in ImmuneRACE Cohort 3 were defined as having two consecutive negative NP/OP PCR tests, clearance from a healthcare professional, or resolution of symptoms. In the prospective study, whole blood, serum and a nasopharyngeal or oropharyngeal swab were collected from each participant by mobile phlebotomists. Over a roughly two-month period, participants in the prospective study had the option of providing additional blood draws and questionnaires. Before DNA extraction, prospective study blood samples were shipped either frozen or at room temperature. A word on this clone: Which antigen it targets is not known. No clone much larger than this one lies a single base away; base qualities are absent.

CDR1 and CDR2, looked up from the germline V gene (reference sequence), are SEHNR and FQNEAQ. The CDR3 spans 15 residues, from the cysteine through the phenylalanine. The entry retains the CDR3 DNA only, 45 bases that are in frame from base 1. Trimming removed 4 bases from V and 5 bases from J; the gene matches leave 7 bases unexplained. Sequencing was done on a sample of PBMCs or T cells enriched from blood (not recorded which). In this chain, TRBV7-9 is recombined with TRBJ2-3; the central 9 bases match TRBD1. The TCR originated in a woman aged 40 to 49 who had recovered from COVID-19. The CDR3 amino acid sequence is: CASSSSGTGIDTQYF. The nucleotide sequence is TGTGCCAGCAGCTCCTCCGGGACAGGGATAGATACGCAGTATTTT.